This TCR beta chain was obtained from a study of blood T cell repertoires in COVID-19. Study at large: Collection of acute and convalescent COVID-19 samples took place in the United States, Italy and Spain. In each case, the material was cDNA or gDNA derived from T cells, B-cell-depleted T cells, or PBMCs.

In the authors' workflow: Reference gene primer amplification yielded estimated nucleated cell counts. Assay used: immunoSEQ multiplex PCR; TCRdb lists only in-frame clones, some missing. Clonal size and the V and J genes are those of that table, whereas D and trimming came from the DNA. The table records around 170,000 clones, roughly nine tenths of them present only once. Germline trimming cut 0 bases from V and 5 bases from J; bases unmatched to any gene: 11. The CDR3 extends over 16 amino acids. Looked up from germline, CDR1 is GTSNPN and CDR2 is SVGIG (reference sequence). The genes are TRBV30 and TRBJ1-1; 8 bases line up with TRBD1. The origin of this receptor is a woman in her 70s with acute or convalescent COVID-19. Sample: peripheral blood. The chain's CDR3 is CAWSVPPRTGWTEAFF. CDR3 in DNA: TGTGCCTGGAGTGTACCCCCTAGGACAGGGTGGACTGAAGCTTTCTTT.